The sequence of this TCR beta chain was determined in a study of blood T cell repertoires in COVID-19. Repertoires were generated with immunoSEQ multiplex PCR, while TCRdb's copy carries only in-frame clones and drops some. The sample consists of approximately 130,000 clones, around four fifths of them appearing once. The CDR3 totals 17 residues. Losses at the gene ends were 5 bases for V and 1 base for J; bases not matched to a gene: 10. CDR1 SGHNT and CDR2 YYREEE come from the germline V gene (reference sequence). The chain has TRBV5-4 and TRBJ2-2, with 8 bases lining up with TRBD1. The sample comprised peripheral blood. This clonotype originated in a human donor in a cohort sampled during active COVID-19. The CDR3 region is CASSLSQGARNTGELFF. CDR3 in DNA: TGTGCCAGCAGTCTCTCTCAGGGGGCGCGGAACACCGGGGAGCTGTTTTTT.